The sequence of this TCR beta chain was determined in a study of cytomegalovirus exposure and HLA in healthy donors. The PCR ran on 60 Vbeta and 13 Jbeta primers. This table comes from immunoSEQ multiplex PCR, and its TCRdb copy is limited to in-frame clones, with some not included. This sample has about 250,000 clones; about four fifths occur once, and the top ten carry 0.3%. The ends were cut back, 0 bases at V and 6 bases at J, with 12 bases in the middle. This CDR3 comprises 13 residues. Germline values: CDR1 GTSNPN, CDR2 SVGIG (reference sequence). The source material was PBMCs. The chain links TRBV30 to TRBJ2-7, with D perhaps TRBD1 (6 bases). The receptor's source is a girl aged 2-10 years in good health and CMV-seronegative. The CDR3 here is CAWSVLGGREQYF. The CDR3 nucleotides read TGTGCCTGGAGTGTACTTGGGGGCCGCGAGCAGTACTTC.